This is a list of T cell receptor beta chains from one sample in a study of CD8+CD57+ T cells in acquired aplastic anemia. TCRdb analysed the reads with MiXCR anew, one entry per CDR3 protein. Of under 200,000 distinct CDR3 sequences listed, about half are singletons. Sample: sorted CD4+, CD8+, or CD8+CD57+ T cells (not recorded which) from PBMCs. The receptors were gathered from a human donor with aplastic anemia. CDR3s leave out the opening cysteine and the closing phenylalanine or tryptophan.

>TRBJ1-1|TRBV10-3
ATSLPDTEAF
>TRBJ1-5|TRBV19
ATRDRGIQPQH
>TRBJ2-1|TRBV29-1
SVDGQGAGEQF
>TRBJ2-7|TRBV7-9
ASSHELHIYEQY
>TRBJ2-7|TRBV11-2
ASSQGSTGYEQY
>TRBJ2-1|TRBV2
ASRRDAGEYNEQF
>TRBJ2-7|TRBV29-1
SVVNGTGEAYEQY
>TRBJ2-1|TRBV29-1
SVSGPGYEQF
>TRBJ1-2|TRBV5-4
ASSIRTGAITGYT
>TRBJ2-7|TRBV20-1
GATNIYEQY
>TRBJ2-3|TRBV14
ASSHAGTYSGDTQY
>TRBJ2-3|TRBV4-2
ASTPVGTGGTDTQY
>TRBJ2-7|TRBV20-1
SASRQGVDEQY
>TRBJ2-2|TRBV7-7
ASGQNTGELF
>TRBJ2-7|TRBV7-9
ASSRQPSYEQY
>TRBJ1-6|TRBV7-2
ASSLKGSGSPLH
>TRBJ2-7|TRBV2
ATHRGYEQY
>TRBJ2-7|TRBV18
ASSQDRQGTYEQY
>TRBJ1-1|TRBV5-6
ASSSQGAKYTEAF
>TRBJ2-3|TRBV24-1
ATSDLSSGTRDTQY
>TRBJ1-1|TRBV10-3
AVSVDTGLTEAF
>TRBJ2-1|TRBV7-8
ASSLDPNNEQF
>TRBJ2-6|TRBV19
ASKRGFNSGANVLT
>TRBJ2-2|TRBV25-1
ASSPLYRETGELF
>TRBJ2-7|TRBV9
ASSAGGASGSYEQY
>TRBJ1-5|TRBV9
ASSPEGVQPQH
>TRBJ2-2|TRBV5-6
ASSLKRTNTGELF
>TRBJ1-2|TRBV28
ASSKWDNYGYT
>TRBJ1-1|TRBV19
ASSIGGGGGTEAF
>TRBJ2-7|TRBV20-1
SAALFKF
>TRBJ1-3|TRBV12-3/TRBV12-4
ASGQGNTIY
>TRBJ2-5|TRBV15
AANRDSGLETQY
>TRBJ2-1|TRBV7-2
ASSSGLGEQF
>TRBJ1-1|TRBV7-2
ASSLALMIEGETEAF
>TRBJ1-2|TRBV7-9
ASSAYRGEPYGYT
>TRBJ2-5|TRBV6-4
ASSEEAAGGETQY
>TRBJ1-1|TRBV12-3/TRBV12-4
AGSYSAFEAS
>TRBJ2-7|TRBV11-2
ASSLMGRQGLYEQY
>TRBJ2-3|TRBV6-6
ASSYRSDTQY
>TRBJ2-1|TRBV24-1
ATSDRGGDLYNEQF
>TRBJ2-7|TRBV20-1
SAVPARREAGYEQY
>TRBJ2-7|TRBV18
ASSPFGGGSYEQY